Listed below are T cell receptor beta chains from one sample, sequenced in a study of cytomegalovirus exposure and HLA in healthy donors. Generated by immunoSEQ multiplex PCR, the TCRdb table keeps only in-frame clones and is missing some. The sample shows about 84,000 clones, roughly 73% of them seen only once. The sample consisted of PBMCs. The receptors originated from a male donor in good health and CMV-seropositive. CDR3s include the opening cysteine and the closing phenylalanine or tryptophan. A D gene is named only where the DNA matches it firmly. Clone size is not always given. Where it is, it says once, few, many or a class for expanded clones.

j_call,cdr3_length,d_call,v_call,clone_size,cdr3_nt,cdr3_aa
TRBJ2-2,17,NA,TRBV9,NA,TGTGCCAGCAGCATGGGGGGGCGCGGGTCGAACACCGGGGAGCTGTTTTTT,CASSMGGRGSNTGELFF
TRBJ2-6,16,NA,TRBV28,once,TGTGCCAGCACTAACCAAGAGCCGGTGAGGCATAACGTCCTGACTTTC,CASTNQEPVRHNVLTF
TRBJ1-1,14,TRBD1,TRBV29-1,NA,TGCAGCGTGCGACGGAGCGCGGGACAGCCTGAAGCTTTCTTT,CSVRRSAGQPEAFF
TRBJ2-2,14,NA,TRBV18,few,TGTGCCAGCTCAGAAGTCCTCGGCACCGGGGAGCTGTTTTTT,CASSEVLGTGELFF
TRBJ2-1,16,NA,TRBV5-1,NA,TGCGCCAGCAGCTCGGAGCCGGCGAGCTCCTACAATGAGCAGTTCTTC,CASSSEPASSYNEQFF
TRBJ2-3,14,NA,TRBV7-2,NA,TGTGCCAGCAGCTTAGACCAGGGAACAGATACGCAGTATTTT,CASSLDQGTDTQYF
TRBJ1-2,15,TRBD1,TRBV5-1,NA,TGCGCCAGCAGCGCCGGAACAGGGGGGGGCTATGGCTACACCTTC,CASSAGTGGGYGYTF
TRBJ1-1,13,TRBD1,TRBV18,NA,TGTGCCAGCTCACCGAGGGACAGAGTTGAAGCTTTCTTT,CASSPRDRVEAFF
TRBJ2-7,14,TRBD2,TRBV19,NA,TGTGCCAGTAGAGGACTAGCGGGAGTCCACGAGCAGTACTTC,CASRGLAGVHEQYF
TRBJ1-5,14,TRBD1,TRBV6-1,few,TGTGCCAGCAGGGCGGGACAGATCAATCAGCCCCAGCATTTT,CASRAGQINQPQHF
TRBJ1-5,15,TRBD1,TRBV19,NA,TGTGCCAGTAGTATAGAGACAGGGGGCAATCAGCCCCAGCATTTT,CASSIETGGNQPQHF
TRBJ2-7,15,TRBD1,TRBV19,NA,TGTGCCAGTAGTCTCCGGGACAGGGCCCAGGACGAGCAGTACTTC,CASSLRDRAQDEQYF
TRBJ1-4,15,NA,TRBV30,NA,TGTGCCTGGAGTGTACCATCAGGGTTGTATGAAAAACTGTTTTTT,CAWSVPSGLYEKLFF
TRBJ2-7,13,NA,TRBV14,once,TGTGCCAGCAGCCAAGATAACGGGTACGAGCAGTACTTC,CASSQDNGYEQYF
TRBJ1-5,16,NA,TRBV2,NA,TGTGCCAGCAGTGAAGGTGTGGCCGGGGTACTCACTCCCCAGCATTTT,CASSEGVAGVLTPQHF
TRBJ2-1,17,TRBD1,TRBV28,NA,TGTGCCAGCAGTCAAAGGGGGGGGACAGGGGCTTATGATGAGCAGTTCTTC,CASSQRGGTGAYDEQFF
TRBJ2-3,15,NA,TRBV7-8,few,TGTGCCAGCAGCTCCCTAGCAACTAGCACAGATACGCAGTATTTT,CASSSLATSTDTQYF
TRBJ2-7,13,TRBD1,TRBV4-1,NA,TGCGCCAGCAGCCTACGCCAGGGGGTAGAGCAGTACTTC,CASSLRQGVEQYF
TRBJ2-3,15,TRBD2,TRBV27,NA,TGTGCCAGCAGTTCAAGCGGGAGGGACCCAGATACGCAGTATTTT,CASSSSGRDPDTQYF
TRBJ2-7,17,TRBD2,TRBV7-2,NA,TGTGCCAGCAGCTTAACGGCTAGCGGGGACGGGGGATACGAGCAGTACTTC,CASSLTASGDGGYEQYF